A selection of T cell receptor beta chains follows, all from one sample in a study of T cells expressing NK-cell markers. TCRdb re-called the 5' RACE reads; one entry per CDR3 protein, DNA not given. Seen in this sample are under 200,000 distinct CDR3 sequences; the ten most common clones hold around a sixth. Sequencing input: blood T cells: a sorted CD56 or NKG2C T cell subset, CD4+ or CD8+ T cells, or bulk PBMC T cells (not recorded which). Source of these receptors: a woman aged 18 to 75 in good health. CDR3s include the opening cysteine and the closing phenylalanine or tryptophan.

TRBV2	TRBJ1-1	CAKRKELNTEAFF
TRBV7-9	TRBJ1-1	CASSKRQGDTEAFF
TRBV13	TRBJ2-7	CASTLERGEQYF
TRBV10-3	TRBJ2-2	CAISMGTSSNTGELFF
TRBV7-6	TRBJ2-1	CASSLERTTYNEQFF
TRBV2	TRBJ1-1	CASSEDINTEAFF
TRBV11-2	TRBJ2-1	CASSLEGLASGEQFF
TRBV5-1	TRBJ2-5	CASSLGGRGTKETQYF
TRBV29-1	TRBJ2-5	CSTESGETQYF
TRBV24-1	TRBJ2-5	CATQVAETQYF
TRBV28	TRBJ1-1	CASSFRFIWGVLAEAFF
TRBV28	TRBJ1-2	CASSKGDNYGYTF
TRBV2	TRBJ2-1	CASSEAQLAGGRGFF
TRBV9	TRBJ1-5	CASSGSWDRGNQPQHF
TRBV4-2	TRBJ1-2	CASSQDRGAADLLKVYGYTF
TRBV2	TRBJ1-1	CASRGADGYTEAFF
TRBV28	TRBJ2-1	CASSVKRGYNEQFF
TRBV20-1	TRBJ2-3	CSATNMISATDTQYF
TRBV5-6	TRBJ2-1	CASSLSGPNEQFF
TRBV5-1	TRBJ2-1	CASSLGLRGQSSYNEQFF